Listed below are T cell receptor beta chains from one sample, sequenced in a study of Ad26.COV2.S vaccination and SARS-CoV-2 variants. Assay: immunoSEQ multiplex PCR; the TCRdb copy retains only in-frame clones and omits some. This table holds approximately 350,000 clones, roughly 84% found once. The material was peripheral blood, obtained in a trial of Ad26.COV2.S vaccine versus placebo. The receptors come from a person aged 18-60 years who received the Ad26.COV2.S COVID-19 vaccine or a placebo. Each CDR3 is given with its conserved first and last residue. D genes are given only for firm matches. Clone size is stated in some rows and not others, as once, few, many or a class when expanded.

D gene	V gene	J gene	clone size	CDR3 protein	CDR3 DNA
.	TRBV5-1	TRBJ2-1	.	CASSLEPLLASDNEQFF	TGCGCCAGCAGCTTGGAACCCCTTTTAGCGAGTGACAATGAGCAGTTCTTC
.	TRBV15	TRBJ1-2	.	CATSRAGTGAYGYTF	TGTGCCACCAGCAGAGCCGGGACTGGGGCGTATGGCTACACCTTC
.	TRBV6-1	TRBJ1-4	.	CASSEREKLFF	TGTGCCAGCAGTGAAAGGGAAAAACTGTTTTTT
.	TRBV15	TRBJ1-1	.	CATSRDRGAGSITEAFF	TGTGCCACCAGCAGAGATCGGGGGGCGGGTAGTATCACTGAAGCTTTCTTT
.	TRBV19	TRBJ1-1	few	CASSMRPMNTEAFF	TGTGCCAGTAGTATGCGACCTATGAACACTGAAGCTTTCTTT
.	TRBV7-8	TRBJ2-1	.	CASSFPRSRQQNEQFF	TGTGCCAGCAGCTTCCCAAGGTCGAGACAGCAGAATGAGCAGTTCTTC
TRBD1	TRBV18	TRBJ2-1	.	CASSPKPGQGVNEQFF	TGTGCCAGCTCACCGAAACCGGGACAGGGGGTTAATGAGCAGTTCTTC
.	TRBV6-5	TRBJ1-5	.	CASRADYQPQHF	TGTGCCAGCAGGGCAGATTATCAGCCCCAGCATTTT
.	TRBV5-1	TRBJ1-1	.	CASSPGAANTEAFF	TGCGCCAGCAGCCCCGGAGCGGCGAACACTGAAGCTTTCTTT
.	TRBV4-1	TRBJ2-2	once	CASSPLSGELFF	TGCGCCAGCAGCCCATTGTCCGGGGAGCTGTTTTTT
.	TRBV6-2/TRBV6-3	TRBJ1-1	once	CASSYAKGRGGTEAFF	TGTGCCAGCAGTTACGCCAAGGGCAGGGGCGGGACTGAAGCTTTCTTT
.	TRBV6-2/TRBV6-3	TRBJ2-1	.	CASSYSNRGRFIEQFF	TGTGCCAGCAGTTACTCTAACCGGGGGCGGTTCATCGAGCAGTTCTTC
TRBD2	TRBV5-1	TRBJ2-7	.	CASSLATSTYEQYF	TGCGCCAGCAGCTTGGCGACTAGCACCTACGAGCAGTACTTC
.	TRBV7-8	TRBJ2-7	once	CASSTLRASLEQYF	TGTGCCAGCAGCACGTTACGTGCCTCCCTCGAGCAGTACTTC
TRBD2	TRBV10-3	TRBJ2-1	.	CAISGGGETSGAYKNNEQFF	TGTGCCATCAGTGGAGGAGGAGAAACTAGCGGGGCATATAAAAACAATGAGCAGTTCTTC
.	TRBV6-5	TRBJ2-7	.	CAGAFGGSYEQYF	TGTGCCGGAGCATTCGGGGGTTCCTACGAGCAGTACTTC
TRBD1	TRBV7-8	TRBJ1-4	.	CASSLTPILRGQGATNEKLFF	TGTGCCAGCAGCTTAACCCCGATTCTGCGAGGACAGGGGGCAACTAATGAAAAACTGTTTTTT
.	TRBV14	TRBJ1-6	.	CASSQDIGSPLHF	TGTGCCAGCAGCCAAGATATCGGGTCACCCCTCCACTTT
.	TRBV19	TRBJ1-2	.	CASSIPGTLLYGYTF	TGTGCCAGTAGTATACCCGGGACACTACTATATGGCTACACCTTC
.	TRBV29-1	TRBJ1-4	.	CSVEIPLNEKLFF	TGCAGCGTTGAAATCCCCTTAAATGAAAAACTGTTTTTT
.	TRBV6-5	TRBJ1-5	.	CASRPGGEGQPQHF	TGTGCCAGCAGACCGGGGGGAGAGGGGCAGCCCCAGCATTTT
TRBD2	TRBV6-4	TRBJ2-3	.	CASSASGGTDTQYF	TGTGCCAGCAGTGCAAGCGGGGGTACAGATACGCAGTATTTT
TRBD1	TRBV5-8	TRBJ1-4	.	CASSWRTGGAFEKLFF	TGTGCCAGCAGCTGGCGAACAGGGGGCGCATTTGAAAAACTGTTTTTT
TRBD1	TRBV6-6	TRBJ2-7	few	CASSYSPGQGASEQYF	TGTGCCAGCAGTTACTCGCCAGGACAGGGGGCCAGCGAGCAGTACTTC
.	TRBV7-3	TRBJ1-3	once	CASSLNTAGSGNTIYF	TGTGCCAGCAGCTTAAACACAGCGGGCTCTGGAAACACCATATATTTT
TRBD1	TRBV6-5	TRBJ2-5	.	CASRLKDRDAETQYF	TGTGCCAGCAGACTAAAGGACAGGGATGCGGAGACCCAGTACTTC
.	TRBV4-1	TRBJ1-6	.	CASSQDNPDLGYNSPLHF	TGCGCCAGCAGCCAAGATAATCCAGATCTTGGGTATAATTCACCCCTCCACTTT
.	TRBV3-1/TRBV3-2	TRBJ1-1	.	CASSHSTLNTEAFF	TGTGCCAGCAGCCACTCGACACTGAACACTGAAGCTTTCTTT